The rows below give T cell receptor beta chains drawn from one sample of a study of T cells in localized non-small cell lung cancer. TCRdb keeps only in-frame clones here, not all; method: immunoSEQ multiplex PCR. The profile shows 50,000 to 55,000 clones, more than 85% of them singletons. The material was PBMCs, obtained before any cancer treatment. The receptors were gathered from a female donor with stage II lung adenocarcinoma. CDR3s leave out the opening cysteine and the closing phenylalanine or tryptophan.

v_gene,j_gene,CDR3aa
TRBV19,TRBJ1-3,ASSIRPTGNTIY
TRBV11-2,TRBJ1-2,ASSQPGQTLYGYT
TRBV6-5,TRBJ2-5,ASSLAGRWGQY
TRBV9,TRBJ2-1,ASSVGYPSYNEQF
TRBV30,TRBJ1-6,AWSLNNSPLH
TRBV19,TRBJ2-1,ASSIAAGDYNEQF
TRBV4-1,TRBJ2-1,ASSQEGPSRRNEQF
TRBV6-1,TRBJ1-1,ASSELQNTEAF
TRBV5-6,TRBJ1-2,ASSLNSRAGYT
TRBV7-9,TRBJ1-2,ASSPDHGYT
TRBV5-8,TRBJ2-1,ASDQGASVEQF
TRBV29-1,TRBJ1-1,SVRVGPTNTEAF
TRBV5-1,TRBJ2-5,ASSFQGAQETQY
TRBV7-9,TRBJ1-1,ASSLGGRGTTEAF
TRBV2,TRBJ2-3,ASSPDLTDTQY
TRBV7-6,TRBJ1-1,ASSRTPTNTEAF
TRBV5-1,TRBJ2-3,ASSLGGVIDTQY
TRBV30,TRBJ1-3,AWNQGQGGNTIY
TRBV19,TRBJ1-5,ASSGQKGQPQH
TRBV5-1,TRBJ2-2,ASSLGLDGELF
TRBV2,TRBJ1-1,ASSGMTEAF
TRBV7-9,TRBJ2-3,ASSLGLDTDTQY
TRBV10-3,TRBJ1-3,AISEEGNSGNTIY
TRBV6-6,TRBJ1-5,ASTQADQPQH
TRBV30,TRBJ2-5,AWGGQGRGTQY
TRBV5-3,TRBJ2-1,ASSSGDRRYNEQF
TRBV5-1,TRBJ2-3,ASSLAGSTSTDTQY
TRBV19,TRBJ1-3,ASDAGRRASGNTIY
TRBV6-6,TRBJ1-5,ASRAPEEDQPQH
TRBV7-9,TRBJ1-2,ASSSKEAGGYGYT
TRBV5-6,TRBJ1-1,ASSHPPGQGRTEAF
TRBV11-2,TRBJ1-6,ASSLGVSLSPLH
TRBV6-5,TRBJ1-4,ASRGRGTEKLF
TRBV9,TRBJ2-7,ASSSNRIGTAYEQY
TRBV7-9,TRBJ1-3,ASSLARHDSGNTIY
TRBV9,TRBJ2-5,ASSAGARGQETQY
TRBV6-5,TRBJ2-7,ASSDRSSEQY
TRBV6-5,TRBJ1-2,ASRGTGGYT
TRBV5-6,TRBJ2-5,ASSTRLVGGTETQY
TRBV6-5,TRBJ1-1,ASRTDSPLNTEAF
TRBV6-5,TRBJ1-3,ASSYSGQGGNTIY
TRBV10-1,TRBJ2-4,ASSEGLGGNIQY
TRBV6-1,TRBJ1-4,ASRTGATNEKLF
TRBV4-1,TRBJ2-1,ASSRLDMGLAGNEQF
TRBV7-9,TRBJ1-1,ASSLSRVNTEAF
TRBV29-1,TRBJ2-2,SGGGLTGELF
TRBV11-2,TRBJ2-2,ASSFLDSLNTGELF
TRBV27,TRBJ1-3,ASSANRRSSGNTIY
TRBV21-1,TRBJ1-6,ASSKGRQGAGSYNSPLH
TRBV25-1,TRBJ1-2,ASRGQGYGNYGYT
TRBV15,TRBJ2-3,ATSSLEGDTQY
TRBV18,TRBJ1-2,ASSPLPSGNRGADGYT
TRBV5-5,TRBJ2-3,ARTGTLGDTQY
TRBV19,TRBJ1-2,ASRREGLDAT
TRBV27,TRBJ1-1,ASSGRTGEAF
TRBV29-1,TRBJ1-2,SVEASPTGLRGYT
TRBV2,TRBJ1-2,ASSDQASHGYT
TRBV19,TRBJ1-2,ASRGTGGSYGYT
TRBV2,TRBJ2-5,ASTGQEKETQY